The present T cell receptor beta chain was sequenced within a study of identical twins. Trimming took 5 bases from V and 3 from J; bases not matched to a gene: 3. The CDR3 loop spans 13 amino acids. Looked up from germline, CDR1 is KGHSH and CDR2 is LQKENI. Study-wide results and limits: Twins shared beta out-of-frame sequences in excess, but this excess was weaker. Conclusions were drawn cross-sectionally by statistical analysis, without following the same donors.

TCRdb reprocessed the 5' RACE reads via MiXCR and lists one record per CDR3 protein. This table holds about 520,000 distinct CDR3 sequences, around 20% found once. In the case of this clonotype: Its matching antigen is unknown.

In addition, the sample was reused for a study of T cells expressing NK-cell markers. That work contributes: Sequencing of TCR beta repertoires drew on sorted CD3+CD56+NKG2C+, CD3+CD56+NKG2C- and CD3+CD56-NKG2C+ T cells. The contribution of dominant NKG2C+ clonotypes to CD8+ T cells in a handful of donors was roughly 1.0-7.0%.

The rearrangement joins TRBV18 to TRBJ1-2, with 7 bases lining up with TRBD1. What was sequenced was CD4+ T cells sorted from blood. This sequence originates from a woman aged 18 to 35 in good health. CDR3 nucleotide sequence: TGTGCCAGCTCAGCCGGACAGGACTATGGCTACACCTTC. Its translation: CASSAGQDYGYTF.